Following are 8 T cell receptor beta chains from one sample sequenced in a study of T cell repertoires in cytomegalovirus infection. Using its own MiXCR run on the reads, TCRdb lists one record per CDR3 protein. Of about 770,000 distinct CDR3 sequences listed, roughly 29% were seen once; the top ten hold around 13%. These TCRs are of unknown antigen specificity. The specimen comprised cultured CD8+ T cells from PBMCs, sampled from culture after CMV antigen stimulation. The receptors originated from a human donor in good health (CMV status not recorded). Some clones in this sample may be carry-over from other donors' samples.

The chain combines TRBV7-6 with TRBJ2-7, with TRBD1 identical over 7 bases. The CDR3 runs to 15 residues. The V and J ends lost 5 bases and 2 bases, in that order; junction bases with no gene match: 9. Germline loops: CDR1 SGHVS, CDR2 FNYEAQ. For the CDR3, the DNA is TGTGCCAGCAGCCATCGGGACAGTGATACCTACGAGCAGTACTTC. Protein: CASSHRDSDTYEQYF.

The chain is built from TRBV12-3 or TRBV12-4 and TRBJ1-4, with D maybe TRBD1 (6 bases). Between the trimmed V and J ends, which lost 2 bases and 6 bases, there was a span of 13 bases. The CDR3 length is 15 residues. CDR3 in DNA: TGTGCCAGCAGTTTATTCGGGCAGGGGTATGAAAAACTGTTTTTT. It is translated as CASSLFGQGYEKLFF.

The genes are TRBV27 and TRBJ2-5, with D perhaps matching TRBD1 or TRBD2 (6 bases each). This CDR3 has 15 amino acids. V was trimmed by 7 bases and J by 4 bases, leaving 19 bases between them. Germline V CDR1 and CDR2: MNHEY, SMNVEV (reference sequence). The CDR3 here is CASTPAPGARETQYF. CDR3 nucleotide sequence: TGTGCCAGCACCCCCGCCCCGGGGGCTCGAGAGACCCAGTACTTC.

The J gene is TRBJ2-1, the V gene TRBV11-3; D tentatively fits TRBD1 or TRBD2 (5 bases each). CDR1 is SGHNT and CDR2 is YENEEA in the germline V gene. The CDR3 covers 13 residues. V was pared by 5 bases and J by 6 bases, with 11 bases between. CDR3 bases: TGTGCCAGCAGCAGCCGGGACCCCAATGAGCAGTTCTTC. It yields the protein CASSSRDPNEQFF.

This clonotype was seen more than once but under ten times. V gene TRBV12-5 combines with J gene TRBJ2-5; perhaps TRBD2 as D (6 bases). The V and J ends lost 7 bases and 5 bases respectively, with 8 bases between them. From germline, CDR1 is LGHNT and CDR2 FRNRAP. The CDR3 is 11 amino acids. The chain's CDR3 is CASAGDETQYF. In nucleotides, the CDR3 is TGTGCTAGTGCGGGGGATGAGACCCAGTACTTC.

This chain connects TRBV12-3 or TRBV12-4 to TRBJ2-2; D gene uncertain. The CDR3 runs to 13 residues. The germline V and J ends were trimmed by 11 bases and 7 bases, with 17 bases remaining between them. CDR3 region: CAEHRTAGGELFF. CDR3 in DNA: TGTGCCGAACATCGAACAGCAGGCGGGGAGCTGTTTTTT.

J is TRBJ2-5 and V is TRBV4-2; TRBD1 aligns across 10 bases. Germline V gene lookup returns CDR1 LGHNA and CDR2 YNFKEQ. Trimming at V came to 1 base and at J to 0 bases, leaving 5 bases not matched to a gene. The CDR3 totals 17 residues. CDR3 amino acids: CASSQVVGTGDQETQYF. The DNA for the CDR3 is TGTGCCAGCAGCCAAGTTGTAGGGACAGGGGACCAAGAGACCCAGTACTTC.

The sample holds many counts of this clonotype. The chain couples TRBV7-8 to TRBJ2-1; D is unresolved. V was shortened by 5 bases and J by 6 bases, with 17 bases between the two germline ends. CDR1 is SGHVS, CDR2 FQNEAQ, per germline. There are 15 residues in the CDR3. CDR3 in amino acids: CASSPIRAGSNEQFF. The CDR3 region has the DNA TGTGCCAGCAGCCCCATAAGGGCAGGATCCAATGAGCAGTTCTTC. Based on the CDR3 plus reference TRBV7-8 and TRBJ2-1, the full variable domain is GAGVSQSPRYKVAKRGQDVALRCDPISGHVSLFWYQQALGQGPEFLTYFQNEAQLDKSGLPSDRFFAERPEGSVSTLKIQRTQQEDSAVYLCASSPIRAGSNEQFFGPGTRLTVL.